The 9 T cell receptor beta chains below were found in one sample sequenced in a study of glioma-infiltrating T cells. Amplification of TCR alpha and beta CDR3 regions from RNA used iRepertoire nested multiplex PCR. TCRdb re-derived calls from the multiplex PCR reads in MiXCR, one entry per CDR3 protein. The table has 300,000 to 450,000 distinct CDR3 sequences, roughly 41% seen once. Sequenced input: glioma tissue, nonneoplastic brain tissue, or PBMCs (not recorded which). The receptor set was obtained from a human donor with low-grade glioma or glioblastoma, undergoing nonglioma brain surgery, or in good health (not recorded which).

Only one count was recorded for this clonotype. CDR3 coding DNA: TGTGCCAGCAGCCCGACTCAGGCTAGCACAGATACGCAGTATTTT. This translates into CASSPTQASTDTQYF. The chain carries TRBV12-3 or TRBV12-4 and TRBJ2-3, with unresolved D. V was cut by 6 bases and J by 0 bases, with 13 bases left in between. This CDR3 region has 15 residues.

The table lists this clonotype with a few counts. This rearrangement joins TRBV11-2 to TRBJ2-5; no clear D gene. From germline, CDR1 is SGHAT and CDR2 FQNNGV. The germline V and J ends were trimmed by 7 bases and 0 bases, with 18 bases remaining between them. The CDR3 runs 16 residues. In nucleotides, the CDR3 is TGTGCCAGCACTCCCTCAAGCCAGTCCTACCAAGAGACCCAGTACTTC. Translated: CASTPSSQSYQETQYF.

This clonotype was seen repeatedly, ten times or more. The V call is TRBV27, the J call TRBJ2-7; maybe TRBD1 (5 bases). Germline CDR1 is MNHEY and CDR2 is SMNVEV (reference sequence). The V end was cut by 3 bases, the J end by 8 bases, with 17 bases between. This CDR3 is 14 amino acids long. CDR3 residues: CASSLGSVGEKQYF. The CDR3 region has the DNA TGTGCCAGCAGTTTGGGGTCGGTAGGGGAAAAGCAGTACTTC.

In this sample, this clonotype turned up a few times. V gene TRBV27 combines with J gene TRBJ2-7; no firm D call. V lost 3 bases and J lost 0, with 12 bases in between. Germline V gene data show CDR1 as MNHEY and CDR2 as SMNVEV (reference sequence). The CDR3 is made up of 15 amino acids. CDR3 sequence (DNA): TGTGCCAGCAGTTTTCACGGAACGAGCTCCTACGAGCAGTACTTC. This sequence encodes CASSFHGTSSYEQYF.

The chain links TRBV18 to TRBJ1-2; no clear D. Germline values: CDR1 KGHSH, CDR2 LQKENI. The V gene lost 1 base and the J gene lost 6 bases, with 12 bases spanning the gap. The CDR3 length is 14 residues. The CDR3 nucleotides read TGTGCCAGCTCACCACTCCTGGGATTTGATGGCTACACCTTC. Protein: CASSPLLGFDGYTF. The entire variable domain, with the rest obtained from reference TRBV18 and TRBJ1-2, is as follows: NAGVMQNPRHLVRRRGQEARLRCSPMKGHSHVYWYRQLPEEGLKFMVYLQKENIIDESGMPKERFSAEFPKEGPSILRIQQVVRGDSAAYFCASSPLLGFDGYTFGSGTRLTVV.

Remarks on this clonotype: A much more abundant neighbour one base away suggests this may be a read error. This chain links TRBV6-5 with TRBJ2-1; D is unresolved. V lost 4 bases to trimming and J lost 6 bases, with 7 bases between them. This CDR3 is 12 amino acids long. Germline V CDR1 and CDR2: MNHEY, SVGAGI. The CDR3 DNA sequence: TGTGCCAGCAGTTTCGTCTGCAATGAGCAGTTCTTC. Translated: CASSFVCNEQFF.

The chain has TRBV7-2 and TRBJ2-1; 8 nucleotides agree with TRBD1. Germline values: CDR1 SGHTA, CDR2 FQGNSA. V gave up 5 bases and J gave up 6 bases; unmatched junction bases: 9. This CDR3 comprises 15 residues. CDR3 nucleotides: TGTGCCAGCAGCATTCGGACAGGGAAGGTCAATGAGCAGTTCTTC. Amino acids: CASSIRTGKVNEQFF.

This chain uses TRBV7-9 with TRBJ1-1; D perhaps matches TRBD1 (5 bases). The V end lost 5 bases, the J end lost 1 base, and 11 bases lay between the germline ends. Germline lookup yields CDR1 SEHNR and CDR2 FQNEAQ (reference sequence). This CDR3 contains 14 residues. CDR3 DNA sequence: TGTGCCAGCAGCCCCTGGGGCAGGAACACTGAAGCTTTCTTT. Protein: CASSPWGRNTEAFF.

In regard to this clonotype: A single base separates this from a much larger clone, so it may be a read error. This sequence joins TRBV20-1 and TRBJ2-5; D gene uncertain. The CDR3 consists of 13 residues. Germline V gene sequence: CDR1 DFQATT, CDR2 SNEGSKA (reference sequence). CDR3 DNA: TGCAGTGCTAGAGATCCCCTTGCGGAGACCAAGTACTTC. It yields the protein CSARDPLAETKYF.